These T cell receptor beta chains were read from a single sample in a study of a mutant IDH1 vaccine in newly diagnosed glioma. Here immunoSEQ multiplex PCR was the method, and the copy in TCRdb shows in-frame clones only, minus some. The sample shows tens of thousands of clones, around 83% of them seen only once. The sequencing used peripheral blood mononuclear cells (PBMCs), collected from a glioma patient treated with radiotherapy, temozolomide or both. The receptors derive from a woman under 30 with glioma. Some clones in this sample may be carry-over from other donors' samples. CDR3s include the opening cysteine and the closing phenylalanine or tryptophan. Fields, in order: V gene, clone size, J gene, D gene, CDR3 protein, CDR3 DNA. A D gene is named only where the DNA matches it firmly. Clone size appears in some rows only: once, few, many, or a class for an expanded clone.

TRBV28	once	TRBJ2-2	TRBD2	CASTIAGGQTGELFF	TGTGCCAGTACCATAGCGGGGGGGCAAACCGGGGAGCTGTTTTTT
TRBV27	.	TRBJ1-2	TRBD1	CASSSTGGANYGYTF	TGTGCCAGCAGTTCCACAGGGGGAGCTAACTATGGCTACACCTTC
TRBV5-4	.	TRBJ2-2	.	CASSLGLEQANTGELFF	TGTGCCAGCAGCTTGGGTTTGGAGCAGGCGAACACCGGGGAGCTGTTTTTT
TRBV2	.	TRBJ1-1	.	CASSGDGPGAFF	TGTGCCAGCAGTGGGGATGGCCCCGGGGCTTTCTTT
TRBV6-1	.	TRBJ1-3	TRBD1	CASSATGGAGNTIYF	TGTGCCAGCAGTGCGACAGGGGGCGCTGGAAACACCATATATTTT
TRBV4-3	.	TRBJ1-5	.	CASSQDAGPQPQHF	TGCGCCAGCAGCCAAGATGCGGGGCCCCAGCCCCAGCATTTT
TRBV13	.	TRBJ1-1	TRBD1	CASSPRDRGTEAFF	TGTGCCAGCAGCCCCCGGGACAGGGGCACTGAAGCTTTCTTT
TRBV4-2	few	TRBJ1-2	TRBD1	CASSQVQGEGYTF	TGTGCCAGCAGCCAAGTCCAGGGGGAAGGCTACACCTTC
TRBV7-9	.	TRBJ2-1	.	CASSLVAGSYNEQFF	TGTGCCAGCAGCTTAGTGGCGGGATCTTACAATGAGCAGTTCTTC
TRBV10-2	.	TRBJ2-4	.	CASSEGATKNIQYF	TGCGCCAGCAGTGAGGGGGCAACCAAAAACATTCAGTACTTC
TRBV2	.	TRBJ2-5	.	CASSGQGGQGKETQYF	TGTGCCAGCAGTGGCCAGGGGGGCCAAGGGAAAGAGACCCAGTACTTC
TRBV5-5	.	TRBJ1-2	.	CASSLEAGPYGYTF	TGTGCCAGCAGCTTGGAGGCAGGCCCGTATGGCTACACCTTC
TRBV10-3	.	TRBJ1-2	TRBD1	CATPGTEGGYTF	TGTGCCACCCCCGGGACAGAGGGCGGCTACACCTTC
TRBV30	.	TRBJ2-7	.	CAWSGLNSYEQYF	TGTGCCTGGAGTGGGCTTAACTCCTACGAGCAGTACTTC
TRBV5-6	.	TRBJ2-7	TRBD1	CASRTGQGYEQYF	TGTGCCAGCAGGACGGGACAGGGGTACGAGCAGTACTTC
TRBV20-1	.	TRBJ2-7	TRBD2	CSVSGRYEQYF	TGCAGTGTCAGCGGGAGGTACGAGCAGTACTTC
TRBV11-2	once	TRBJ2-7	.	CASSLRRSYEQYF	TGTGCCAGCAGCTTACGCAGATCCTACGAGCAGTACTTC
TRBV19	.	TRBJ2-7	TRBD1	CASSETGGPEQYF	TGTGCCAGTAGTGAGACAGGGGGACCCGAGCAGTACTTC
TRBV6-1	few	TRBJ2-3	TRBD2	CASSAQGLAGADTQYF	TGTGCCAGCAGTGCCCAGGGACTAGCGGGGGCAGATACGCAGTATTTT